These 32 T cell receptor beta chains came from one sample sequenced in a study of shared clonotypes between healthy human individuals. Selected positively for CCR7 and CD45RO-negative, naive CD8 cells excluded terminally differentiated effector memory CD45RA+ cells. Sequenced by immunoSEQ multiplex PCR; TCRdb stores in-frame clones only, minus some. The sample contains around 1.9 million clones, around 93% of which appear only once. Specimen: naive CD8+ T cells from PBMCs. The receptors were sampled from a man aged 18 to 29 in good health. Some clones in this sample may be carry-over from other donors' samples.

The chain uses TRBV6-5 and TRBJ1-5, with D unclear. The CDR3 runs to 13 residues. In germline, CDR1 is MNHEY, CDR2 SVGAGI. Trimming took off 5 bases at V and 8 bases at J, with 13 bases between the two ends. As DNA, the CDR3 is TGTGCCAGCAGTCCAGCCCGAGCGGAGCCCCAGCATTTT. It encodes CASSPARAEPQHF.

The chain uses TRBV5-6 and TRBJ2-1, with 8 bases lining up with TRBD1. Germline CDR1 and CDR2: SGHDT and YYEEEE. The CDR3 is 14 residues long. The junction had 9 bases not matched to a gene; V was cut back by 5 bases and J by 8 bases. CDR3 bases: TGTGCCAGCAGTCCAAGACAGGGGTTCGATGAGCAGTTCTTC. Amino acids: CASSPRQGFDEQFF.

The chain recombines TRBV5-1 with TRBJ2-1; D gene unclear. Germline values: CDR1 SGHRS, CDR2 YFSETQ. Trimming stripped 1 base from V and 0 bases from J, with 17 bases between. The CDR3 consists of 18 residues. The CDR3 protein is CASSLNREPAYSYNEQFF. DNA for the CDR3: TGCGCCAGCAGCTTGAACAGAGAACCGGCATACTCCTACAATGAGCAGTTCTTC.

Worth noting for this clone: Other DNA variants within this sample encode the same CDR3. V gene TRBV27 combines with J gene TRBJ2-7; D unclear. CDR3 size: 11 residues. Per germline, CDR1 MNHEY and CDR2 SMNVEV (reference sequence). Trimming took 0 bases from V and 7 from J, leaving 4 bases between them. In DNA, the CDR3 is TGTGCCAGCAGTTTATCGGGGGAGCAGTACTTC. This encodes CASSLSGEQYF.

The V gene is TRBV4-1, the J gene TRBJ2-7; 7 positions agree with TRBD1. The germline V gene has CDR1 MGHRA and CDR2 YSYEKL. The CDR3 is made up of 15 amino acids. V lost 3 bases and J lost 3; bases outside the gene matches: 8. The CDR3 protein is CASSQRQGVSYEQYF. The CDR3 coding sequence is TGCGCCAGCAGCCAGAGACAGGGAGTGAGCTACGAGCAGTACTTC.

The DNA for the CDR3 is TGTGCCAGCAAATCAAAGTCGGAGGGCCGTGCCGGGGAGCTGTTTTTT. It encodes CASKSKSEGRAGELFF. The V gene is TRBV27, the J gene TRBJ2-2; tentatively, D is TRBD2 (6 bases). This CDR3 has 16 residues. The ends were cut back, 7 bases at V and 6 bases at J, with 21 bases in the middle. Germline CDR1 reads MNHEY; CDR2 reads SMNVEV (reference sequence).

This clone was seen a few times. The V gene is TRBV29-1, the J gene TRBJ1-1, with D unresolved. The V end was cut by 0 bases, the J end by 3 bases, with 11 bases between. The germline gives CDR1 SQVTM, CDR2 ANQGSEA. The CDR3 totals 14 residues. CDR3 protein: CSVEDRAYDTEAFF. The CDR3 nucleotides read TGCAGCGTTGAAGACCGGGCTTATGACACTGAAGCTTTCTTT.

This chain links TRBV27 with TRBJ2-7; 7 positions match TRBD1. The V gene end was trimmed by 6 bases and the J gene end by 2 bases; junction bases not matched to a gene: 1. The length of the CDR3 is 12 residues. The germline CDR1 and CDR2 sequences are MNHEY and SMNVEV (reference sequence). The CDR3 loop reads CASRGQPYEQYF. The DNA of the CDR3 is TGTGCCAGCAGGGGACAGCCCTACGAGCAGTACTTC.

V usage is TRBV6-1 and J usage is TRBJ2-1; D remains unclear. The germline CDR1 and CDR2 sequences are MNHNS and SASEGT. The CDR3 consists of 15 residues. Trimming stripped 8 bases from V and 2 bases from J, with 16 bases between. The CDR3 nucleotides are TGTGCCAGCGGTATAGATATTGCACCCTACAATGAGCAGTTCTTC. This encodes CASGIDIAPYNEQFF.

The chain couples TRBV4-3 to TRBJ2-2; D not resolved. Trimming removed 1 base at V and 2 bases at J, with 8 bases between. Germline CDR1 reads LGHNA; CDR2 reads YSLEER. The CDR3 has 15 amino acids. The CDR3 loop reads CASSQGWGNTGELFF. CDR3 coding DNA: TGCGCCAGCAGCCAAGGCTGGGGAAACACCGGGGAGCTGTTTTTT.

This chain connects TRBV27 to TRBJ1-1; D not certain. Germline V lookup: CDR1 MNHEY, CDR2 SMNVEV (reference sequence). The CDR3 runs 15 residues. V lost 3 bases and J 5 bases, leaving 16 bases between the germline ends. The DNA of the CDR3 is TGTGCCAGCAGTTTTTCGGCAGGCTCGATTACTGAAGCTTTCTTT. The encoded protein is CASSFSAGSITEAFF.

The chain employs TRBV9 and TRBJ1-2; no clear D. The CDR3 loop spans 15 amino acids. Trimming left V 4 bases short and J 0 bases short, with 13 bases between. CDR1 and CDR2 from the germline V gene are SGDLS and YYNGEE. The CDR3 is CASSPQTTANYGYTF. CDR3 sequence (DNA): TGTGCCAGCAGCCCCCAAACGACCGCTAACTATGGCTACACCTTC.

CDR3 sequence: CASAGLGDYNEQFF. CDR3 coding DNA: TGCGCCAGCGCCGGGCTAGGAGACTACAATGAGCAGTTCTTC. J is TRBJ2-1 and V is TRBV5-1; unclear D gene. The CDR3 extends over 14 amino acids. Germline CDR1 SGHRS, CDR2 YFSETQ. The V and J ends lost 7 bases and 3 bases respectively, with 14 bases between them.

The chain carries TRBV11-1 and TRBJ2-5, with D unresolved. V was cut by 4 bases and J by 5 bases, with 14 bases left in between. CDR1 SGHAT and CDR2 FQDESV come from the germline V gene (reference sequence). This CDR3 is 14 amino acids long. The DNA for the CDR3 is TGTGCCAGCAGCTCAGTCGTGGGCCGGGAGACCCAGTACTTC. Its protein product is CASSSVVGRETQYF. Together with reference TRBV11-1 and TRBJ2-5, the CDR3 gives the full variable domain: EAEVAQSPRYKITEKSQAVAFWCDPISGHATLYWYRQILGQGPELLVQFQDESVVDDSQLPKDRFSAERLKGVDSTLKIQPAELGDSAMYLCASSSVVGRETQYFGPGTRLLVL.

This clone turned up a few times. The rearrangement joins TRBV10-3 to TRBJ2-5; 7 nucleotides line up with TRBD1. Germline V gene lookup returns CDR1 ENHRY and CDR2 SYGVKD. CDR3 length equals 13 residues. V shed 6 bases and J 5 bases; nucleotides not matched to a gene: 6. CDR3 in amino acids: CAISNRGPETQYF. The CDR3 DNA sequence: TGTGCCATCAGCAATAGGGGGCCGGAGACCCAGTACTTC.

The J gene is TRBJ2-1, the V gene TRBV19; TRBD2 agrees at 11 bases. The V gene end was trimmed by 5 bases and the J gene end by 2 bases; junction bases not matched to a gene: 2. The CDR3 length is 15 residues. Per germline, CDR1 LNHDA and CDR2 SQIVND (reference sequence). This CDR3 is CASSPSGRPYNEQFF. DNA for the CDR3: TGTGCCAGTAGTCCTAGCGGGAGGCCCTACAATGAGCAGTTCTTC.

The CDR3 DNA sequence: TGTGCCAGCAGCTTAATTCGGGGCCCACAAGAGACCCAGTACTTC. This translates into CASSLIRGPQETQYF. This sequence joins TRBV7-3 and TRBJ2-5, with D perhaps assigned TRBD1 or TRBD2 (5 bases each). CDR3 length: 15 amino acids. The germline CDR1 and CDR2 sequences are SGHTA and FQGTGA. V lost 1 base, J lost 2 bases, and 11 bases lay in between.

The chain is built from TRBV7-9 and TRBJ2-3, with 11 bases identical to TRBD2. In germline, CDR1 is SEHNR, CDR2 FQNEAQ (reference sequence). The CDR3 is made up of 16 amino acids. The J segment lost 5 bases and the V segment lost 5 bases, leaving 9 bases of the junction unmatched. The DNA for the CDR3 is TGTGCCAGCAGCACTATACTAGCGGGAGCTGGAGATACGCAGTATTTT. This sequence encodes CASSTILAGAGDTQYF.

The rearrangement uses TRBV5-1 and TRBJ2-3; 8 positions match TRBD2. V gave up 2 bases and J gave up 2 bases; unmatched junction bases: 4. Germline V gives CDR1 SGHRS, CDR2 YFSETQ. This CDR3 comprises 15 residues. The CDR3 is CASSLLAVHTDTQYF. For the CDR3, the DNA is TGCGCCAGCAGCTTACTAGCGGTCCACACAGATACGCAGTATTTT.

The chain carries TRBV4-3 and TRBJ2-3; TRBD2 agrees at 8 bases. Trimming removed 1 base from V and 2 bases from J; junction bases left unmatched: 11. CDR3 length: 18 amino acids. Germline CDR1 and CDR2: LGHNA and YSLEER. The CDR3 sequence: CASSQAALADHFTDTQYF. In DNA form, the CDR3 reads TGCGCCAGCAGCCAAGCAGCACTAGCGGATCATTTCACAGATACGCAGTATTTT.

The chain couples TRBV27 to TRBJ2-7, with 8 bases that match TRBD1. CDR1 MNHEY and CDR2 SMNVEV come from the germline V gene (reference sequence). The V segment lost 5 bases and the J segment 1 base; nucleotides outside the gene matches: 10. The CDR3 contains 16 residues. The CDR3 DNA follows: TGTGCCAGCAGTCTTTCCAGGGGGCCCCTATCCTACGAGCAGTACTTC. This translates into CASSLSRGPLSYEQYF.

The genes are TRBV7-9 and TRBJ2-7; D gene uncertain. In germline, CDR1 is SEHNR, CDR2 FQNEAQ (reference sequence). Between the trimmed V and J ends, which lost 0 bases and 6 bases, there was a span of 6 bases. This CDR3 contains 12 residues. The CDR3 spells CASSLAVSEQYF. In DNA form, the CDR3 reads TGTGCCAGCAGCTTAGCAGTTAGCGAGCAGTACTTC. The whole variable domain, remainder taken from reference TRBV7-9 and TRBJ2-7, is DTGVSQNPRHKITKRGQNVTFRCDPISEHNRLYWYRQTLGQGPEFLTYFQNEAQLEKSRLLSDRFSAERPKGSFSTLEIQRTEQGDSAMYLCASSLAVSEQYFGPGTRLTVT.

This clone is a singleton in its sample. The rearrangement uses TRBV5-4 and TRBJ2-1; 8 bases align to TRBD2. Per germline, CDR1 SGHNT and CDR2 YYREEE (reference sequence). This CDR3 comprises 16 residues. Trimming took 4 bases from V and 3 from J; bases not matched to a gene: 9. CDR3 coding DNA: TGTGCCAGCAGCCCTGAAGCGGGAGCGGTCTACAATGAGCAGTTCTTC. This translates into CASSPEAGAVYNEQFF.

The chain couples TRBV5-5 to TRBJ1-2; D ambiguous. The CDR3 runs to 15 residues. CDR1 is SGHKS, CDR2 YYEKEE, per germline (reference sequence). V lost 2 bases, J lost 1 base, and 12 bases lay in between. CDR3 in DNA: TGTGCCAGCAGCTTAGCAGGAGGCCTTAACTATGGCTACACCTTC. Its translation: CASSLAGGLNYGYTF.

The V gene is TRBV6-5, the J gene TRBJ1-4, with 8 bases that match TRBD1. The CDR3 covers 14 residues. Trimming cost V 2 bases and J 8 bases; bases outside gene matches: 4. Germline lookup yields CDR1 MNHEY and CDR2 SVGAGI. The CDR3 region is CASSYGRGQEKLFF. CDR3 nucleotide sequence: TGTGCCAGCAGTTACGGCAGGGGGCAGGAAAAACTGTTTTTT.

The chain employs TRBV4-1 and TRBJ1-5; D gene uncertain. The V gene's germline CDR1 is MGHRA and CDR2 YSYEKL. V lost 4 bases and J lost 0, with 16 bases in between. This CDR3 is built from 17 residues. The CDR3 DNA follows: TGCGCCAGCAGCCCCGGACTGAACGGGTATAGCAATCAGCCCCAGCATTTT. Amino acid sequence: CASSPGLNGYSNQPQHF.

The chain is built from TRBV5-1 and TRBJ2-3, with 9 bases matching TRBD2. Germline-derived CDR1 and CDR2 are SGHRS and YFSETQ. V shed 4 bases and J 4 bases; nucleotides not matched to a gene: 10. The CDR3 length is 16 residues. The CDR3 region is CASSQGTSRSSDTQYF. In DNA form, the CDR3 reads TGCGCCAGCAGCCAAGGGACTAGCCGAAGTTCAGATACGCAGTATTTT.

The chain combines TRBV28 with TRBJ1-4, with TRBD1 as a possible D gene (5 bases). The germline V gene has CDR1 MDHEN and CDR2 SYDVKM. The CDR3 consists of 15 residues. V lost 2 bases to trimming and J lost 5 bases, with 12 bases between them. CDR3 in DNA: TGTGCCAGCAGTTTAATCTCAGGGACGAATGAAAAACTGTTTTTT. This codes for CASSLISGTNEKLFF. Drawing the rest from reference TRBV28 and TRBJ1-4, the complete variable domain is DVKVTQSSRYLVKRTGEKVFLECVQDMDHENMFWYRQDPGLGLRLIYFSYDVKMKEKGDIPEGYSVSREKKERFSLILESASTNQTSMYLCASSLISGTNEKLFFGSGTQLSVL.

This rearrangement joins TRBV7-2 to TRBJ1-2; TRBD1 agrees at 12 bases. Unmatched junction bases numbered 10, after V lost 3 bases and J lost 5 bases. The length of the CDR3 is 17 residues. Per the germline V gene, CDR1 is SGHTA and CDR2 is FQGNSA. The CDR3 sequence is CASSLSVGQGASYGYTF. CDR3 nucleotide sequence: TGTGCCAGCAGCTTGTCAGTGGGACAGGGGGCTTCATATGGCTACACCTTC.

The chain links TRBV2 to TRBJ1-1; tentatively, D is TRBD1 (5 bases). V was pared by 5 bases and J by 5 bases, with 12 bases between. The CDR3 loop spans 13 amino acids. Germline V lookup: CDR1 SNHLY, CDR2 FYNNEI. This CDR3 reads CASSWTAGTEAFF. CDR3 DNA: TGTGCCAGCAGTTGGACGGCAGGGACTGAAGCTTTCTTT. Using reference TRBV2 and TRBJ1-1 for the parts outside the CDR3, the full variable domain is EPEVTQTPSHQVTQMGQEVILRCVPISNHLYFYWYRQILGQKVEFLVSFYNNEISEKSEIFDDQFSVERPDGSNFTLKIRSTKLEDSAMYFCASSWTAGTEAFFGQGTRLTVV.

The rearrangement uses TRBV2 and TRBJ2-1; 9 bases are shared with TRBD1. CDR3 length: 14 amino acids. Germline V gene data show CDR1 as SNHLY and CDR2 as FYNNEI. After removal of 8 bases from V and 3 bases from J, the junction contained 5 bases not matched to a gene. CDR3 region: CASPDRGIYNEQFF. CDR3 nucleotides: TGTGCCAGCCCGGACAGGGGAATCTACAATGAGCAGTTCTTC.

The chain carries TRBV28 and TRBJ1-2; D is unresolved. In germline, CDR1 is MDHEN, CDR2 SYDVKM. V lost 8 bases and J lost 5, with 12 bases in between. The CDR3 sequence is 12 residues long. The CDR3 loop reads CASRQRVYGYTF. The CDR3 coding sequence is TGTGCCAGCCGACAAAGAGTATATGGCTACACCTTC.